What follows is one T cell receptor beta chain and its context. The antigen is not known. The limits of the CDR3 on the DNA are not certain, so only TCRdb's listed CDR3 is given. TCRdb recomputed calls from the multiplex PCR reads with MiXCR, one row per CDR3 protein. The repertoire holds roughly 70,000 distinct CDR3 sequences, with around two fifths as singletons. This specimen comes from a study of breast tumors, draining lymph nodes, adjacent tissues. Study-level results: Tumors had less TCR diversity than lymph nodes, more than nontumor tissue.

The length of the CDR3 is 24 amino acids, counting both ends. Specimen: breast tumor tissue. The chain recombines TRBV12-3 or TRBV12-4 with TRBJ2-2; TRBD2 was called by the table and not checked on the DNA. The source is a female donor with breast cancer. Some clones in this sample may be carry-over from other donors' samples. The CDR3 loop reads CASSFYICSARDVRGRANTGELFF.